A selection of T cell receptor beta chains follows, all from one sample in a study of STAT5B mutations in CD4+ large granular lymphocyte leukemia. TCRdb's copy holds only in-frame clones and misses some; the assay was immunoSEQ multiplex PCR. The repertoire consists of about 33,000 clones, with about 74% occurring once and the leading ten covering roughly 0.31%. The specimen sequenced was CD4+ T cells from blood buffy coats. These receptors were taken from a human donor in good health. The CDR3 runs from the conserved cysteine through the conserved F or W. The D gene is left open where the match is weak. Expanded clones are given a class, and other clones once, few, many or no size at all.

clone size,D gene,J gene,V gene,CDR3 protein,CDR3 DNA
NA,NA,TRBJ1-6,TRBV11-3,CASSTNGYNSPLHF,TGTGCCAGCAGCACAAACGGCTATAATTCACCCCTCCACTTT
NA,NA,TRBJ1-1,TRBV27,CASSSPRVGGTEAFF,TGTGCCAGCAGTTCCCCCCGGGTGGGGGGCACTGAAGCTTTCTTT
NA,TRBD1,TRBJ1-1,TRBV6-5,CASSTPGTGVEAFF,TGTGCCAGCAGTACCCCCGGGACAGGGGTTGAAGCTTTCTTT
NA,NA,TRBJ2-7,TRBV6-1,CASSEFPVPYEQYF,TGTGCCAGCAGTGAATTCCCAGTCCCCTACGAGCAGTACTTC
NA,TRBD1,TRBJ1-2,TRBV5-6,CASSAGRTGGYGYTF,TGTGCCAGCAGCGCGGGACGCACAGGGGGCTATGGCTACACCTTC
NA,NA,TRBJ2-7,TRBV7-2,CASSLLWGASSDEQYF,TGTGCCAGCAGCTTATTGTGGGGGGCAAGCAGTGACGAGCAGTACTTC
NA,NA,TRBJ1-5,TRBV15,CATSTLTVSNQPQHF,TGTGCCACCAGCACCCTGACAGTTAGCAATCAGCCCCAGCATTTT
NA,NA,TRBJ1-5,TRBV6-1,CASSARQGTFSNQPQHF,TGTGCCAGCAGTGCTCGCCAGGGAACGTTCTCCAATCAGCCCCAGCATTTT
NA,NA,TRBJ1-2,TRBV25-1,CASSDAGASYGYTF,TGTGCCAGCAGTGATGCAGGGGCGAGCTATGGCTACACCTTC
NA,NA,TRBJ1-1,TRBV19,CASKRGGIDTEAFF,TGTGCCAGTAAGAGGGGGGGGATAGATACTGAAGCTTTCTTT
once,TRBD1,TRBJ1-5,TRBV2,CASRAYRGPSNQPQHF,TGTGCCAGCAGGGCTTACAGGGGGCCCAGCAATCAGCCCCAGCATTTT